This T cell receptor (beta chain) was observed in a study of identical twins. Study results and limitations: Invariant cells of the MAIT and iNKT types might have partly distorted the zero-insertion analyses. Out-of-frame alpha sequences that twins shared showed excess low generation probability.

Template switching (which added a universal primer site) was used, and cDNA carried unique molecular identifiers. MiXCR was run by TCRdb on the 5' RACE reads, yielding one entry per CDR3 protein. This sample carries about 470,000 distinct CDR3 sequences, 20% to 30% of them seen once, and the ten largest clones take 2.9%. CDR3 length: 17 residues. V lost 2 bases, J lost 1 base, and 7 bases stayed unmatched. From germline, CDR1 is ENHRY and CDR2 SYGVKD. This clonotype was counted only a few times. Its antigen is unknown. A further study also used this sample, focusing on T cells expressing NK-cell markers. Per that study: Only alpha-beta TCR T cells were sorted in several experiments, using an anti-gamma-delta TCR antibody.

This TCR was sampled from a woman aged 18-29 years in good health. Sequenced: CD4+ T cells sorted from blood. The genes are TRBV10-3 and TRBJ2-2; 7 bases line up with TRBD1. CDR3 DNA sequence: TGTGCCATCAGTGAGACGACAGGGAATAGGAACACCGGGGAGCTGTTTTTT. As protein: CAISETTGNRNTGELFF.